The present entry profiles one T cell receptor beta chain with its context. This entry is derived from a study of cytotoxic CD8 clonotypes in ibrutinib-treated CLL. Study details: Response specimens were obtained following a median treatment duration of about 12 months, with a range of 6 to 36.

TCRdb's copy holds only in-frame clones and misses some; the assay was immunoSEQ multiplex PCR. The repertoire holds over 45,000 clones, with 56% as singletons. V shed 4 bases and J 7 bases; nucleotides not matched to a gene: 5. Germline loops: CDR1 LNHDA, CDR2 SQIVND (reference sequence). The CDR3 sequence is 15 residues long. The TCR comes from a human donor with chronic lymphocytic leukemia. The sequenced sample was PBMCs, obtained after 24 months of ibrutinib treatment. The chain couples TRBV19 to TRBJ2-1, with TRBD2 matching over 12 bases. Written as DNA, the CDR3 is TGTGCCAGTAGTACACTAGCGGGGGGTGGAAATGAGCAGTTCTTC. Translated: CASSTLAGGGNEQFF.